The source of this TCR beta chain is a study of blood T cells in healthy people across ages. Study-level points and caveats: With age, beta diversity per million T cells declined roughly linearly, significantly by roughly 40.

Alongside a J-beta primer mix, a sample-barcoded 5' primer served in a second PCR lasting 7 to 11 cycles. TCRdb re-called the 5' RACE reads through MiXCR, storing one row per CDR3 protein. This sample has hundreds of thousands of distinct CDR3 sequences; about 25% occur once, and the top ten carry 25% to 35%. This clonotype was picked up a small number of times. The target antigen is unknown. Trimming removed 0 bases from V and 1 base from J, with 6 bases in between. The V gene's germline CDR1 is SGHTA and CDR2 FQGNSA. The CDR3 has 14 residues. The chain employs TRBV7-2 and TRBJ1-1; D is unclear. This clonotype originated in a woman between 65 and 79 years old in good health. The sequenced sample was blood. Here the CDR3 reads CASSLAAGNTEAFF. The CDR3 region has the DNA TGTGCCAGCAGCTTAGCGGCAGGGAACACTGAAGCTTTCTTT.